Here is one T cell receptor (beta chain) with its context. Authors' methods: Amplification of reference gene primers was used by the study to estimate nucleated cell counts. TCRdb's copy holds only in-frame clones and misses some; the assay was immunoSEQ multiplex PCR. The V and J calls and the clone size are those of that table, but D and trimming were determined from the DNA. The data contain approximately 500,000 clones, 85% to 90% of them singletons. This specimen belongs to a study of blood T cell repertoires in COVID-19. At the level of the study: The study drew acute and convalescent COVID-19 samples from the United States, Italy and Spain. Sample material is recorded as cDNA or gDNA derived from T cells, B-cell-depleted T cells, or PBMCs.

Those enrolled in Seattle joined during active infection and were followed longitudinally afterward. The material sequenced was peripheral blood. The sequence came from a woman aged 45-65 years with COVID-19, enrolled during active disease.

CDR3 sequence (DNA): TGTGCCACCATTAACCGGGACAGGGATCCCAAATCTTCCTACGAGCAGTACTTC. Protein: CATINRDRDPKSSYEQYF. The V and J genes are TRBV24-1 and TRBJ2-7; 9 bases agree with TRBD1. The CDR3 length is 18 residues. Germline assignment: CDR1 KGHDR and CDR2 SFDVKD. Unmatched junction bases numbered 17, after V lost 8 bases and J lost 1 base.